The 24 T cell receptor beta chains below come from one sample, sequenced in a study of T cell responses to AZD1222 COVID-19 vaccine. The assay was immunoSEQ multiplex PCR, and TCRdb's table has in-frame clones only and misses some. The sample records about 57,000 clones, roughly 86% being singletons. The sample consisted of peripheral blood, taken on day 0 of AZD1222 vaccination. Receptors originate from an adult in good health.

V is TRBV6-5 and J is TRBJ1-6, with D uncertain. CDR1 MNHEY and CDR2 SVGAGI come from the germline V gene. This CDR3 contains 13 residues. V was shortened by 6 bases and J by 3 bases, with 6 bases between the two germline ends. CDR3 nucleotides: TGTGCCAGCAGGGTAGACTATAATTCACCCCTCCACTTT. Translated, it gives CASRVDYNSPLHF.

This clone has only one observation. This chain joins TRBV6-5 and TRBJ2-2; 10 bases fit TRBD2. Looked up from germline, CDR1 is MNHEY and CDR2 is SVGAGI. Losses at the gene ends were 5 bases for V and 6 bases for J; bases not matched to a gene: 6. The CDR3 consists of 15 residues. CDR3 protein: CASSPLAGVAGELFF. The CDR3 region has the DNA TGTGCCAGCAGTCCCCTAGCGGGAGTGGCCGGGGAGCTGTTTTTT.

The rearrangement links TRBV5-4 to TRBJ2-7, with D uncertain. Germline CDR1 reads SGHNT; CDR2 reads YYREEE (reference sequence). V was trimmed by 4 bases and J by 2 bases, leaving 16 bases between them. This CDR3 has 15 residues. The DNA of the CDR3 is TGTGCCAGCAGCCCGACCTCGGACCGAGCCTACGAGCAGTACTTC. It translates to CASSPTSDRAYEQYF.

This sequence joins TRBV5-1 and TRBJ1-2; 7 bases line up with TRBD1. CDR1 is SGHRS and CDR2 is YFSETQ in the germline V gene. CDR3 size: 13 residues. V lost 4 bases to trimming and J lost 8 bases; unmatched junction nucleotides: 8. Written as DNA, the CDR3 is TGCGCCAGCAGCGCAGGGGGTATGGGAGGCTACACCTTC. Its protein product is CASSAGGMGGYTF. The variable domain in full, with the rest retrieved from reference TRBV5-1 and TRBJ1-2, is KAGVTQTPRYLIKTRGQQVTLSCSPISGHRSVSWYQQTPGQGLQFLFEYFSETQRNKGNFPGRFSGRQFSNSRSEMNVSTLELGDSALYLCASSAGGMGGYTFGSGTRLTVV.

This chain joins TRBV7-2 and TRBJ1-2; 7 nucleotides agree with TRBD1. V dropped 3 bases and J dropped 4; count of bases not matched to a gene: 8. Looked up from germline, CDR1 is SGHTA and CDR2 is FQGNSA. The CDR3 loop spans 15 amino acids. CDR3 residues: CASSLKDRDGYGYTF. CDR3 sequence (DNA): TGTGCCAGCAGCTTGAAAGACAGGGATGGCTATGGCTACACCTTC.

The V and J genes are TRBV3-1 (or the pseudogene TRBV3-2) and TRBJ1-2; 7 bases fit TRBD1. The CDR3 has 15 amino acids. J lost 4 bases, V lost 0 bases, and 5 bases had no gene match. CDR1 is LGHDT, CDR2 YNNKEL, per germline (reference sequence). This CDR3 is CASSQDSAGGYGYTF. The CDR3, as DNA: TGTGCCAGCAGCCAAGATTCGGCAGGGGGCTATGGCTACACCTTC.

The rearrangement joins TRBV10-3 to TRBJ1-1, with D tentatively TRBD1 (6 bases). Trimming took off 6 bases at V and 0 bases at J, with 11 bases between the two ends. The V gene's germline CDR1 is ENHRY and CDR2 SYGVKD. This CDR3 is built from 14 residues. CDR3 region: CAISQQGMNTEAFF. The CDR3, as DNA: TGTGCCATCAGCCAACAGGGTATGAACACTGAAGCTTTCTTT.

The chain recombines TRBV6-5 with TRBJ1-2; D is possibly TRBD1 (5 bases). This CDR3 is 13 amino acids long. The ends were cut back, 8 bases at V and 6 bases at J, with 16 bases in the middle. Germline V gene data show CDR1 as MNHEY and CDR2 as SVGAGI. The CDR3: CASSAKGRDGYTF. The CDR3 coding sequence is TGTGCCAGCTCGGCGAAGGGGAGGGATGGCTACACCTTC.

This clone has just one count. The rearrangement joins TRBV11-2 to TRBJ2-4, with unresolved D. The V end was cut by 3 bases, the J end by 3 bases, with 9 bases between. The CDR3 covers 14 residues. Germline CDR1 SGHAT, CDR2 FQNNGV. Here the CDR3 reads CASSFRADKNIQYF. CDR3 DNA sequence: TGTGCCAGCAGCTTTAGGGCCGACAAAAACATTCAGTACTTC.

The chain carries TRBV19 and TRBJ2-3, with 10 bases lining up with TRBD1. This CDR3 is 14 amino acids long. With 3 bases clipped from V and 4 bases from J, the junction kept 1 base outside the gene matches. CDR1 and CDR2 from the germline V gene are LNHDA and SQIVND (reference sequence). Here the CDR3 reads CASSMTGGADTQYF. Written as DNA, the CDR3 is TGTGCCAGTAGTATGACAGGGGGCGCAGATACGCAGTATTTT.

The chain combines TRBV7-8 with TRBJ2-2; the match to TRBD1 covers 8 bases. The germline V gene encodes CDR1 SGHVS and CDR2 FQNEAQ. The CDR3 covers 14 residues. V lost 2 bases to trimming and J lost 8 bases; unmatched junction nucleotides: 4. CDR3 protein: CASSLRQGMGELFF. DNA for the CDR3: TGTGCCAGCAGCTTACGACAGGGGATGGGGGAGCTGTTTTTT.

The V gene is TRBV4-2, the J gene TRBJ2-7, with 9 nucleotides matching TRBD2. The J segment lost 4 bases and the V segment lost 4 bases, leaving 14 bases of the junction unmatched. Germline values: CDR1 LGHNA, CDR2 YNFKEQ. The CDR3 length is 17 residues. CDR3 coding DNA: TGTGCCAGCAGCCCACTACCCCCGCCTAGCGGGACTTACGAGCAGTACTTC. Translating it yields CASSPLPPPSGTYEQYF.

CDR3 loop: CASSVRASGELFF. CDR3 nucleotides: TGTGCCAGTAGTGTCAGGGCATCCGGGGAGCTGTTTTTT. The J gene is TRBJ2-2, the V gene TRBV19, with D possibly TRBD1 on 5 matching bases. Trimming removed 5 bases from V and 6 bases from J, with 10 bases in between. The CDR3 loop spans 13 amino acids. Germline V gene lookup returns CDR1 LNHDA and CDR2 SQIVND (reference sequence).

The chain joins TRBV18 to TRBJ2-7, with D uncertain. The CDR3 contains 14 residues. Germline V gives CDR1 KGHSH, CDR2 LQKENI. With 3 bases removed from V and 2 bases from J, the gap between germline ends came to 11 bases. The CDR3 here is CASSPPTETYEQYF. The CDR3 DNA follows: TGTGCCAGCTCACCCCCCACAGAAACCTACGAGCAGTACTTC.

J is TRBJ2-3 and V is TRBV5-1; 9 bases agree with TRBD2. CDR3 length: 16 amino acids. Germline V gives CDR1 SGHRS, CDR2 YFSETQ. Trimming at V came to 0 bases and at J to 8 bases, leaving 10 bases not matched to a gene. CDR3 region: CASSLVGGLAGSTQYF. CDR3 sequence (DNA): TGCGCCAGCAGCTTGGTCGGGGGGCTAGCGGGAAGTACGCAGTATTTT.

The V and J genes are TRBV4-1 and TRBJ1-1; a weak D match, TRBD1 (6 bases). CDR3 length: 15 amino acids. Between the trimmed V and J ends, which lost 2 bases and 4 bases, there was a span of 14 bases. Per germline, CDR1 MGHRA and CDR2 YSYEKL. In nucleotides, the CDR3 is TGCGCCAGCAGCCAACAAGACAGGATGGGCACTGAAGCTTTCTTT. This sequence encodes CASSQQDRMGTEAFF.

The chain carries TRBV20-1 and TRBJ1-1; 8 bases are shared with TRBD1. The CDR3 has 17 amino acids. CDR1 is DFQATT and CDR2 is SNEGSKA in the germline V gene (reference sequence). Unmatched junction bases numbered 12, after V lost 3 bases and J lost 0 bases. The DNA of the CDR3 is TGCAGTGCTAGTAACCTGGGACAGGAATTTATGAACACTGAAGCTTTCTTT. Translated, it gives CSASNLGQEFMNTEAFF.

The chain couples TRBV15 to TRBJ1-1; 8 bases align to TRBD1. The CDR3 is 18 residues long. CDR1 and CDR2 (germline): LNHNV, YYDKDF (reference sequence). Trimming cost V 0 bases and J 0 bases; bases outside gene matches: 9. CDR3 in DNA: TGTGCCACCAGCAGAGAAAGGGGTGCAGGGGGCTTGAACACTGAAGCTTTCTTT. Protein: CATSRERGAGGLNTEAFF.

The chain recombines TRBV7-9 with TRBJ1-3; 9 nucleotides agree with TRBD1. The CDR3 sequence is 14 residues long. V was clipped by 6 bases and J by 11 bases; unmatched bases: 11. CDR1 is SEHNR, CDR2 FQNEAQ, per germline (reference sequence). The CDR3 DNA reads as TGTGCCAGCAGGCCACAGGGGGCCCCTGGCGCCATATATTTT. Protein: CASRPQGAPGAIYF.

The chain uses TRBV7-8 and TRBJ1-1; D unresolved. The CDR3 covers 15 residues. The germline V gene encodes CDR1 SGHVS and CDR2 FQNEAQ. Trimming took 1 base from V and 0 from J, leaving 9 bases between them. CDR3 in amino acids: CASSLEYSLNTEAFF. In DNA form, the CDR3 reads TGTGCCAGCAGCTTAGAGTACAGCCTGAACACTGAAGCTTTCTTT.

V is TRBV27 and J is TRBJ2-7; D gene ambiguous. The CDR3 sequence is 17 residues long. CDR1 and CDR2 from the germline V gene are MNHEY and SMNVEV (reference sequence). Deletions cut 3 bases from V and 1 base from J, with 19 bases between. CDR3 amino acids: CASSLRHSYQWSYEQYF. The CDR3, as DNA: TGTGCCAGCAGTTTGCGACATAGTTATCAGTGGTCCTACGAGCAGTACTTC.

The rearrangement uses TRBV3-1 (or the pseudogene TRBV3-2) and TRBJ2-1; D gene ambiguous. The V gene lost 0 bases and the J gene lost 4 bases, with 1 base spanning the gap. CDR1 and CDR2 from the germline V gene are LGHDT and YNNKEL (reference sequence). The CDR3 contains 12 residues. The CDR3 nucleotides read TGTGCCAGCAGCCAAGAGTACAATGAGCAGTTCTTC. Translation gives CASSQEYNEQFF.

The chain combines TRBV5-1 with TRBJ2-1, with 8 bases identical to TRBD2. Per the germline V gene, CDR1 is SGHRS and CDR2 is YFSETQ. J was trimmed by 5 bases and V by 4 bases; bases with no gene match: 8. This CDR3 contains 15 residues. CDR3 amino acids: CASSPGTSGHNEQFF. CDR3 DNA: TGCGCCAGCAGCCCCGGGACTAGTGGCCACAATGAGCAGTTCTTC.

The genes are TRBV7-8 and TRBJ2-5; D perhaps matches TRBD2 (6 bases). Per germline, CDR1 SGHVS and CDR2 FQNEAQ. V gave up 5 bases and J gave up 5 bases, with 27 bases separating them. The CDR3 spans 18 residues. The CDR3 is CASSRNLKGASGRETQYF. The CDR3 nucleotides read TGTGCCAGCAGCCGTAACTTAAAAGGCGCAAGTGGGAGGGAGACCCAGTACTTC. The complete variable domain, with remaining parts taken from reference TRBV7-8 and TRBJ2-5, reads GAGVSQSPRYKVAKRGQDVALRCDPISGHVSLFWYQQALGQGPEFLTYFQNEAQLDKSGLPSDRFFAERPEGSVSTLKIQRTQQEDSAVYLCASSRNLKGASGRETQYFGPGTRLLVL.